Each of the 29 T cell receptor beta chains below was sequenced from the same sample in a study of blood T cell repertoires in COVID-19. Assay used: immunoSEQ multiplex PCR; TCRdb lists only in-frame clones, some missing. The repertoire holds some 160,000 clones, 85% to 90% seen once, with 2% to 3% in the top ten. Specimen: peripheral blood. These TCRs come from a woman older than 75 with COVID-19, enrolled during active disease.

The chain employs TRBV28 and TRBJ1-2; 9 nucleotides line up with TRBD1. Germline V lookup: CDR1 MDHEN, CDR2 SYDVKM. This CDR3 has 13 amino acids. V shed 5 bases, J shed 8 bases, and the junction held 6 bases outside the gene matches. CDR3 region: CASSPRQGGGYTF. CDR3 DNA sequence: TGTGCCAGCAGTCCAAGACAGGGGGGCGGCTACACCTTC.

This clone was seen only a few times. J is TRBJ1-2 and V is TRBV6-5, with D perhaps matching TRBD1 (6 bases). The germline gives CDR1 MNHEY, CDR2 SVGAGI. This CDR3 contains 12 residues. V lost 4 bases to trimming and J lost 8 bases, with 11 bases between them. The CDR3 sequence is CASSLQGRGYTF. The CDR3 DNA reads TGTGCCAGCAGTTTACAGGGAAGGGGCTACACCTTC.

The chain couples TRBV5-5 to TRBJ1-2, with D maybe TRBD1 (6 bases). The CDR3 runs to 14 residues. Germline V gene data show CDR1 as SGHKS and CDR2 as YYEKEE (reference sequence). Trimming cost V 0 bases and J 8 bases, with 14 bases left between them. This CDR3 is CASSLDPGAAGYTF. CDR3 nucleotide sequence: TGTGCCAGCAGCTTGGATCCAGGGGCAGCAGGCTACACCTTC.

V usage is TRBV20-1 and J usage is TRBJ2-7; D is uncertain. Germline V gene data show CDR1 as DFQATT and CDR2 as SNEGSKA (reference sequence). V shed 5 bases and J shed 3 bases, with 8 bases lying between them. The CDR3 is 11 residues long. CDR3 DNA sequence: TGCAGTGCTGAGGTCCTCTACGAGCAGTACTTC. The encoded protein is CSAEVLYEQYF.

The chain recombines TRBV5-6 with TRBJ1-2, with D perhaps matching TRBD1 (5 bases). V lost 5 bases, J lost 3 bases, and 14 bases lay in between. This CDR3 spans 14 amino acids. The germline V gene has CDR1 SGHDT and CDR2 YYEEEE. CDR3 sequence: CASRNQGFDYGYTF. Written as DNA, the CDR3 is TGTGCCAGCAGGAACCAGGGTTTCGACTATGGCTACACCTTC.

This chain joins TRBV6-6 and TRBJ1-2, with 8 bases matching TRBD1. CDR3 length: 12 amino acids. In germline, CDR1 is MNHNY, CDR2 SVGAGI (reference sequence). V shed 7 bases, J shed 4 bases, and the junction held 2 bases outside the gene matches. In DNA, the CDR3 is TGTGCCAGCATGACAGGGGTCTATGGCTACACCTTC. It specifies CASMTGVYGYTF.

This clone was detected only a few times. This chain joins TRBV4-1 and TRBJ1-2; possible D gene TRBD1, 5 bases. Trimming took off 6 bases at V and 5 bases at J, with 16 bases between the two ends. This CDR3 region has 14 residues. The germline CDR1 and CDR2 sequences are MGHRA and YSYEKL. CDR3 sequence reads: CASSHSREPYGYTF. CDR3 nucleotide sequence: TGCGCCAGCAGTCATAGCAGGGAACCTTATGGCTACACCTTC.

The chain carries TRBV20-1 and TRBJ2-7; D is unresolved. Germline V gene lookup returns CDR1 DFQATT and CDR2 SNEGSKA (reference sequence). V gave up 3 bases and J gave up 5 bases, with 5 bases separating them. The length of the CDR3 is 10 residues. This CDR3 reads CSASHHEQYF. CDR3 nucleotides: TGCAGTGCTAGTCATCACGAGCAGTACTTC.

This clone was seen only once. The V gene is TRBV5-1, the J gene TRBJ2-2; the match to TRBD2 covers 8 bases. V trimming: 4 bases; J trimming: 0 bases; junction bases outside the gene matches: 5. Germline V gives CDR1 SGHRS, CDR2 YFSETQ. CDR3 length: 16 amino acids. In nucleotides, the CDR3 is TGCGCCAGCAGCCGGGAACTAGCGGCGAACACCGGGGAGCTGTTTTTT. It specifies CASSRELAANTGELFF.

The sample holds one count of this clone. The rearrangement joins TRBV19 to TRBJ2-2; perhaps TRBD2 as D (5 bases). The V and J ends lost 5 bases and 4 bases respectively, with 11 bases between them. The germline V gene has CDR1 LNHDA and CDR2 SQIVND (reference sequence). This CDR3 has 14 residues. In nucleotides, the CDR3 is TGTGCCAGTAGTTCCCTAGCTGGCACCGGGGAGCTGTTTTTT. As protein: CASSSLAGTGELFF.

V and J are TRBV5-1 and TRBJ2-1; possibly TRBD2 for D (6 bases). Per germline, CDR1 SGHRS and CDR2 YFSETQ. The CDR3 totals 14 residues. Trimming stripped 1 base from V and 2 bases from J, with 7 bases between. CDR3 residues: CASSLSGPYNEQFF. In DNA form, the CDR3 reads TGCGCCAGCAGCTTGAGCGGGCCCTACAATGAGCAGTTCTTC.

The gene calls are TRBV28 and TRBJ1-4; 12 bases line up with TRBD1. There are 18 residues in the CDR3. The V gene's germline CDR1 is MDHEN and CDR2 SYDVKM. Trimming removed 5 bases from V and 3 bases from J; junction bases left unmatched: 10. The CDR3 sequence: CASSPTGTGGVSNEKLFF. The CDR3 region has the DNA TGTGCCAGCAGTCCGACTGGGACAGGGGGCGTATCTAATGAAAAACTGTTTTTT.

The chain recombines TRBV5-6 with TRBJ2-5, with a weak D call TRBD1 (6 bases). CDR1 SGHDT and CDR2 YYEEEE come from the germline V gene. The ends were cut back, 5 bases at V and 1 base at J, with 9 bases in the middle. This CDR3 contains 13 residues. The CDR3 is CASRGDIQETQYF. CDR3 coding DNA: TGTGCCAGCAGGGGGGACATCCAAGAGACCCAGTACTTC. Using reference TRBV5-6 and TRBJ2-5 for the parts outside the CDR3, the full variable domain is DAGVTQSPTHLIKTRGQQVTLRCSPKSGHDTVSWYQQALGQGPQFIFQYYEEEERQRGNFPDRFSGHQFPNYSSELNVNALLLGDSALYLCASRGDIQETQYFGPGTRLLVL.

The rearrangement joins TRBV28 to TRBJ1-1, with D tentatively TRBD1 (5 bases). Germline values: CDR1 MDHEN, CDR2 SYDVKM. Between the trimmed V and J ends, which lost 8 bases and 0 bases, there was a span of 16 bases. The CDR3 has 15 residues. The CDR3 bases are TGTGCCAGCCTACCCCAGGGAGGATTGAACACTGAAGCTTTCTTT. Amino acid sequence: CASLPQGGLNTEAFF.

This chain uses TRBV5-1 with TRBJ2-7; no clear D gene. The V gene lost 0 bases and the J gene lost 6 bases, with 13 bases spanning the gap. Germline V gene sequence: CDR1 SGHRS, CDR2 YFSETQ. The CDR3 is 14 residues long. Written as DNA, the CDR3 is TGCGCCAGCAGCTTGGCCGCCGGCGCGGCCGAGCAGTACTTC. Amino acid sequence: CASSLAAGAAEQYF.

The chain joins TRBV5-4 to TRBJ1-3; perhaps TRBD1 as D (5 bases). Germline CDR1 SGHNT, CDR2 YYREEE (reference sequence). V was shortened by 0 bases and J by 2 bases, with 12 bases between the two germline ends. This CDR3 is 16 amino acids long. The CDR3 DNA is TGTGCCAGCAGCTTGGCCCCCGGCAGGGCTGGAAACACCATATATTTT. It specifies CASSLAPGRAGNTIYF. Combining the CDR3 with reference TRBV5-4 and TRBJ1-3 gives the whole variable domain ETGVTQSPTHLIKTRGQQVTLRCSSQSGHNTVSWYQQALGQGPQFIFQYYREEENGRGNFPPRFSGLQFPNYSSELNVNALELDDSALYLCASSLAPGRAGNTIYFGEGSWLTVV.

This clone occurred a few times. This rearrangement joins TRBV11-1 to TRBJ2-5; TRBD2 is a possible D gene (5 bases). Trimming cost V 3 bases and J 4 bases, with 9 bases left between them. Germline values: CDR1 SGHAT, CDR2 FQDESV (reference sequence). This CDR3 is built from 13 residues. This CDR3 reads CASSFRGPETQYF. CDR3 sequence (DNA): TGTGCCAGCAGCTTCCGGGGTCCAGAGACCCAGTACTTC.

The chain couples TRBV6-4 to TRBJ2-2; D remains unclear. The V and J ends lost 6 bases and 1 base respectively, with 6 bases between them. The CDR3 has 13 residues. CDR1 is MRHNA, CDR2 SNTAGT, per germline. The DNA for the CDR3 is TGTGCCAGCAGAGACCAGAACACCGGGGAGCTGTTTTTT. Translating gives CASRDQNTGELFF.

This clone was seen a handful of times. This sequence joins TRBV7-6 and TRBJ2-1; tentatively, D is TRBD2 (6 bases). The CDR3 extends over 12 amino acids. Trimming took off 2 bases at V and 9 bases at J, with 8 bases between the two ends. Per germline, CDR1 SGHVS and CDR2 FNYEAQ. In DNA form, the CDR3 reads TGTGCCAGCAGCTTACAGGGAGGTGAGCAGTTCTTC. It specifies CASSLQGGEQFF.

The gene calls are TRBV7-2 and TRBJ1-5; TRBD1 might be the D (6 bases). The V gene lost 5 bases and the J gene lost 4 bases, with 18 bases spanning the gap. Looked up from germline, CDR1 is SGHTA and CDR2 is FQGNSA. This CDR3 has 16 residues. The CDR3, as DNA: TGTGCCAGCAGCCCTAACCAGGGGCTCGGGAATCAGCCCCAGCATTTT. Its translation: CASSPNQGLGNQPQHF.

The chain is built from TRBV12-3 or TRBV12-4 and TRBJ2-3; a possible D gene is TRBD1 (7 bases). V shed 11 bases and J shed 1 base, with 10 bases lying between them. CDR3 length equals 12 residues. CDR3 region: CAARGGTDTQYF. The CDR3 DNA reads as TGTGCCGCCAGGGGGGGCACAGATACGCAGTATTTT.

This chain uses TRBV28 with TRBJ1-6; TRBD1 might be the D (5 bases). V dropped 3 bases and J dropped 2 bases, with 11 bases sitting between them. The CDR3 is 16 amino acids. The germline gives CDR1 MDHEN, CDR2 SYDVKM. CDR3 loop: CASSFRGATYNSPLHF. The CDR3 DNA follows: TGTGCCAGCAGTTTTAGGGGCGCCACCTATAATTCACCCCTCCACTTT.

This chain uses TRBV7-9 with TRBJ2-2, with D unresolved. Trimming cost V 5 bases and J 5 bases, with 18 bases left between them. Germline lookup yields CDR1 SEHNR and CDR2 FQNEAQ (reference sequence). The CDR3 sequence is 16 residues long. Here the CDR3 reads CASSPSGNPRTGELFF. The CDR3 region has the DNA TGTGCCAGCAGCCCTTCAGGAAATCCGAGAACCGGGGAGCTGTTTTTT.

This chain connects TRBV7-2 to TRBJ2-1; tentative D call: TRBD1 (6 bases). There are 15 residues in the CDR3. Per germline, CDR1 SGHTA and CDR2 FQGNSA. Trimming removed 1 base from V and 7 bases from J, with 14 bases in between. The CDR3 region has the DNA TGTGCCAGCAGCTTAGGGACAGCCTACGCGAATGAGCAGTTCTTC. It encodes CASSLGTAYANEQFF.

Only one count was recorded for this clone. This sequence joins TRBV6-2 or TRBV6-3 and TRBJ1-1; D possibly corresponds to TRBD1 (5 bases). The V and J ends lost 3 bases and 3 bases respectively, with 17 bases between them. Germline-derived CDR1 and CDR2 are MNHEY and SVGEGT. The CDR3 consists of 16 residues. CDR3 DNA sequence: TGTGCCAGCAGTTATCTTCAGGGAGGGATAGACACTGAAGCTTTCTTT. This encodes CASSYLQGGIDTEAFF.

This clone was counted a single time. The J gene is TRBJ2-3, the V gene TRBV6-2 or TRBV6-3; D remains ambiguous. This CDR3 is 16 amino acids long. CDR1 is MNHEY, CDR2 SVGEGT, per germline. V was clipped by 0 bases and J by 1 base, with 11 bases between them. The CDR3: CASSYSIIGRTDTQYF. The CDR3 region has the DNA TGTGCCAGCAGTTACTCGATTATCGGTCGCACAGATACGCAGTATTTT.

This chain joins TRBV11-2 and TRBJ1-2, with TRBD1 matching 9 bases. CDR1 and CDR2 from the germline V gene are SGHAT and FQNNGV. CDR3 size: 14 residues. The J segment lost 6 bases and the V segment lost 1 base, leaving 3 bases of the junction unmatched. CDR3 sequence reads: CASSLGGQGDGYTF. The CDR3 coding sequence is TGTGCCAGCAGCTTAGGGGGACAGGGCGATGGCTACACCTTC.

The rearrangement links TRBV7-9 to TRBJ2-2, with 11 bases identical to TRBD2. The germline V gene encodes CDR1 SEHNR and CDR2 FQNEAQ (reference sequence). This CDR3 comprises 15 residues. The V gene end was trimmed by 5 bases and the J gene end by 11 bases; junction bases not matched to a gene: 10. CDR3 nucleotides: TGTGCCAGCAGCCCCCTGACTAGCGGGAATGGAGAGCTGTTTTTT. Translation gives CASSPLTSGNGELFF.

The V gene is TRBV7-9, the J gene TRBJ1-4; TRBD1 might be the D (5 bases). Trimming cost V 4 bases and J 2 bases, with 17 bases left between them. The CDR3 contains 17 residues. Germline V gives CDR1 SEHNR, CDR2 FQNEAQ (reference sequence). The CDR3 reads CASSSLAGIGTNEKLFF. The CDR3 DNA reads TGTGCCAGCAGCTCTCTGGCAGGGATAGGCACTAATGAAAAACTGTTTTTT.